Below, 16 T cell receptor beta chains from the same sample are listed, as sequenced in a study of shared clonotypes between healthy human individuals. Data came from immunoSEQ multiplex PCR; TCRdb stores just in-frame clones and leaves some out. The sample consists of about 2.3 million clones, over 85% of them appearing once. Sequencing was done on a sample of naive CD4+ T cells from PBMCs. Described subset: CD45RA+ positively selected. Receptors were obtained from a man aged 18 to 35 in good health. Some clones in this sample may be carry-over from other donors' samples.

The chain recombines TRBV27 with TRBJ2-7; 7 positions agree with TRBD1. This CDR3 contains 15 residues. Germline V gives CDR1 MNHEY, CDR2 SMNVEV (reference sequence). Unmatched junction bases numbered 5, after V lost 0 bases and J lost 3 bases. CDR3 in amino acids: CASSLSSTGYYEQYF. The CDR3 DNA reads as TGTGCCAGCAGTTTATCATCGACAGGGTACTACGAGCAGTACTTC.

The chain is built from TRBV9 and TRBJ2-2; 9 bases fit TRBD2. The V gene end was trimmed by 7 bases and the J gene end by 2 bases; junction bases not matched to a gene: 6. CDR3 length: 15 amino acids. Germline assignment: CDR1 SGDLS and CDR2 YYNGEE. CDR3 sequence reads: CASGRTSENTGELFF. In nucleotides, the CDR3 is TGTGCCAGCGGTAGGACTAGCGAAAACACCGGGGAGCTGTTTTTT.

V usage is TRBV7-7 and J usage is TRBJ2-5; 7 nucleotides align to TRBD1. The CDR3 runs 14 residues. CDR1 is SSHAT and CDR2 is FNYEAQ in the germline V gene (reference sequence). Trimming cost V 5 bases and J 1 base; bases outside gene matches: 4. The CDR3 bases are TGTGCCAGCAGCCCAAGACAGGGCCAAGAGACCCAGTACTTC. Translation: CASSPRQGQETQYF.

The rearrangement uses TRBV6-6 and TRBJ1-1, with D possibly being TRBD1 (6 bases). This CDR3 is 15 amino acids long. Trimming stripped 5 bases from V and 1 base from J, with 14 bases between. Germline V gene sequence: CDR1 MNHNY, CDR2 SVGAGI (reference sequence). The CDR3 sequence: CASSNEARGNTEAFF. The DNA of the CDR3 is TGTGCCAGCAGTAACGAGGCCAGGGGGAACACTGAAGCTTTCTTT.

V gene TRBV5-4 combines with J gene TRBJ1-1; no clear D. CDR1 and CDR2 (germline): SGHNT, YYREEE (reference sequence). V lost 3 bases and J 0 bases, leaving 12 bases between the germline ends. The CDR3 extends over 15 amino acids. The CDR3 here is CASSSDPGLNTEAFF. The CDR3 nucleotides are TGTGCCAGCAGCTCGGACCCCGGTCTGAACACTGAAGCTTTCTTT.

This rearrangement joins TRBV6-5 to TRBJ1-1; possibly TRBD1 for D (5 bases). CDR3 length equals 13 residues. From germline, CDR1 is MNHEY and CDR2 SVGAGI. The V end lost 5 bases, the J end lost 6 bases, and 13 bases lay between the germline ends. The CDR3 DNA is TGTGCCAGCAGTCAGGGCACTCGAGCTGAAGCTTTCTTT. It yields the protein CASSQGTRAEAFF.

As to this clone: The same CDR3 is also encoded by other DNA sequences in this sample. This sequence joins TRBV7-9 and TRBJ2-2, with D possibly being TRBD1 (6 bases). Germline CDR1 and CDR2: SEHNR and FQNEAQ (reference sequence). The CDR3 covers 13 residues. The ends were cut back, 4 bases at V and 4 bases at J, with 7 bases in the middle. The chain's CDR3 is CASSSQGTGELFF. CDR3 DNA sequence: TGTGCCAGCAGCTCACAGGGCACCGGGGAGCTGTTTTTT.

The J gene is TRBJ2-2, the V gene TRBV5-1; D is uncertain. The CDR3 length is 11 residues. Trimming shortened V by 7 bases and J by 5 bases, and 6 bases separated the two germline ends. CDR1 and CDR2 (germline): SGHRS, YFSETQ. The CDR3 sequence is CASGRTGELFF. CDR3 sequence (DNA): TGCGCCAGCGGGCGGACCGGGGAGCTGTTTTTT. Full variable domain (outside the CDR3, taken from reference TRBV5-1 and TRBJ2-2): KAGVTQTPRYLIKTRGQQVTLSCSPISGHRSVSWYQQTPGQGLQFLFEYFSETQRNKGNFPGRFSGRQFSNSRSEMNVSTLELGDSALYLCASGRTGELFFGEGSRLTVL.

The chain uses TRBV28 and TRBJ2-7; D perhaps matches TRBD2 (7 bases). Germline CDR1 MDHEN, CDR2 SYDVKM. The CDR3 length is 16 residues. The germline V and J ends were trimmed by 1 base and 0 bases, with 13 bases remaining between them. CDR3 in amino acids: CASSLFGGAVSYEQYF. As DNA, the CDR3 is TGTGCCAGCAGTTTATTTGGGGGGGCGGTCTCCTACGAGCAGTACTTC.

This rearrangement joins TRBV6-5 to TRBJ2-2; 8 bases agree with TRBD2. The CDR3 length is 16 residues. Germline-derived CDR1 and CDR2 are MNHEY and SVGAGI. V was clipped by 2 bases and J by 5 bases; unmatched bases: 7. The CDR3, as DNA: TGTGCCAGCAGTTACAAAGCGGGAGCCCCAACCGGGGAGCTGTTTTTT. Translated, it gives CASSYKAGAPTGELFF.

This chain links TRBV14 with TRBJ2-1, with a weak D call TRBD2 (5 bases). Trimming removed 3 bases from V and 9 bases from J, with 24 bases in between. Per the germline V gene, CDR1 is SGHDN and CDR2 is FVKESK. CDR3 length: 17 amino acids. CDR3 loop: CASSQGRAKGRSGEQFF. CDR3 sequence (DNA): TGTGCCAGCAGCCAGGGGAGAGCGAAGGGCCGGTCGGGTGAGCAGTTCTTC.

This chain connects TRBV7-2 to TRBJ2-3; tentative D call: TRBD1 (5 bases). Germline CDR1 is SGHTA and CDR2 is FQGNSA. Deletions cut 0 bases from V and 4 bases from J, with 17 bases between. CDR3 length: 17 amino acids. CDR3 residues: CASSLAPPAIGADTQYF. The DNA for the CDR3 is TGTGCCAGCAGCTTAGCCCCACCCGCCATAGGGGCAGATACGCAGTATTTT.

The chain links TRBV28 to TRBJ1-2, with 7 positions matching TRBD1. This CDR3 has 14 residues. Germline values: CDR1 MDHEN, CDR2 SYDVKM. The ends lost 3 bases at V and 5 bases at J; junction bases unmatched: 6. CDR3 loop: CASSFSGTEYGYTF. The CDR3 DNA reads TGTGCCAGCAGTTTCTCCGGGACAGAATATGGCTACACCTTC.

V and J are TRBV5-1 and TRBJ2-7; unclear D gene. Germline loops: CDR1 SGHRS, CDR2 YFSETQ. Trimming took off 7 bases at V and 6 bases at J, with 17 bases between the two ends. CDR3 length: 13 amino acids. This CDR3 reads CASSGLNGPEQYF. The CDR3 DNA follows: TGCGCCAGCTCCGGCCTGAACGGGCCCGAGCAGTACTTC.

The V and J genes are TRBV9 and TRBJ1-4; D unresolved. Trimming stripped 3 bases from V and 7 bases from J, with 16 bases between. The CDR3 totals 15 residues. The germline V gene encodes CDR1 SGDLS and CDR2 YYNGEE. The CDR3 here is CASSALEYGGEKLFF. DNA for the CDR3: TGTGCCAGCAGCGCCCTCGAGTATGGAGGTGAAAAACTGTTTTTT.

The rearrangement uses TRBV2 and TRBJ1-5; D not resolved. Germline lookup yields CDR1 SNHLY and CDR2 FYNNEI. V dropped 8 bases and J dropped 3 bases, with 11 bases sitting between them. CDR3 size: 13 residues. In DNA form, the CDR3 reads TGTGCCAGCGGCCGGGGTCCCAATCAGCCCCAGCATTTT. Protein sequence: CASGRGPNQPQHF.